These 23 T cell receptor beta chains were sequenced from one sample in a study of regulatory dendritic cells for organ transplantation. Which antigens these TCRs recognize remains unknown. Repertoires were generated with immunoSEQ multiplex PCR, while TCRdb's copy carries only in-frame clones and drops some. Of 9,500 to 15,000 clones listed, about 56% are singletons. Allogeneic regulatory or mature dendritic cells were co-cultured for under six days with CFSE-labeled sorted T cells at 1:10. The source material was naive CD8+ T cells from blood cultured with dendritic cells. The subset is: CD45RA+ naive T cells. Receptors originate from a human donor in good health.

This clone has more than one count but fewer than ten. The chain carries TRBV2 and TRBJ1-4; TRBD1 agrees at 9 bases. Germline-derived CDR1 and CDR2 are SNHLY and FYNNEI. The ends lost 8 bases at V and 8 bases at J; junction bases unmatched: 3. The CDR3 spans 12 residues. CDR3 coding DNA: TGTGCCAGCGGGACAGGGAGGGAAAAACTGTTTTTT. Protein: CASGTGREKLFF.

The V gene is TRBV2, the J gene TRBJ2-5; possible D gene TRBD1, 6 bases. Between the trimmed V and J ends, which lost 1 base and 5 bases, there was a span of 17 bases. The CDR3 covers 16 residues. Germline V CDR1 and CDR2: SNHLY, FYNNEI. This CDR3 is CASSEGPGDPWETQYF. The DNA for the CDR3 is TGTGCCAGCAGTGAAGGTCCAGGGGATCCTTGGGAGACCCAGTACTTC.

V and J are TRBV15 and TRBJ1-1; 9 nucleotides line up with TRBD1. CDR1 is LNHNV, CDR2 YYDKDF, per germline (reference sequence). Germline trimming cut 8 bases from V and 1 base from J; bases unmatched to any gene: 8. The length of the CDR3 is 15 residues. As DNA, the CDR3 is TGTGCCACCGCCGGGACAGGGAATTGGAACACTGAAGCTTTCTTT. This codes for CATAGTGNWNTEAFF.

This rearrangement joins TRBV6-5 to TRBJ1-2, with D perhaps matching TRBD1 (5 bases). V lost 0 bases and J lost 2, with 13 bases in between. The germline V gene has CDR1 MNHEY and CDR2 SVGAGI. This CDR3 is built from 16 residues. The CDR3 reads CASSYSIGGQNYGYTF. The CDR3 DNA sequence: TGTGCCAGCAGTTACTCAATCGGTGGACAAAACTATGGCTACACCTTC.

The chain is built from TRBV27 and TRBJ2-7; tentative D call: TRBD1 (6 bases). This CDR3 is 14 amino acids long. V lost 1 base to trimming and J lost 4 bases, with 11 bases between them. Germline V gene data show CDR1 as MNHEY and CDR2 as SMNVEV (reference sequence). CDR3 sequence (DNA): TGTGCCAGCAGTTTATTGGACAGTATATACGAGCAGTACTTC. Translation gives CASSLLDSIYEQYF.

V gene TRBV27 combines with J gene TRBJ2-1; D is unresolved. The CDR3 loop spans 14 amino acids. Between the trimmed V and J ends, which lost 2 bases and 4 bases, there was a span of 9 bases. Germline V gives CDR1 MNHEY, CDR2 SMNVEV (reference sequence). CDR3 nucleotide sequence: TGTGCCAGCAGTTTACATCGAGAATACAATGAGCAGTTCTTC. Protein product: CASSLHREYNEQFF.

This clone has a handful of counts. V is TRBV11-2 and J is TRBJ1-1; maybe TRBD1 (6 bases). The CDR3 spans 12 residues. Germline V CDR1 and CDR2: SGHAT, FQNNGV. The germline V and J ends were trimmed by 1 base and 6 bases, with 6 bases remaining between them. The CDR3 protein is CASSLGTAEAFF. CDR3 DNA: TGTGCCAGCAGCTTAGGGACAGCTGAAGCTTTCTTT.

The V and J genes are TRBV6-5 and TRBJ1-2; 7 bases are shared with TRBD1. This CDR3 has 16 residues. J lost 0 bases, V lost 0 bases, and 4 bases had no gene match. The germline gives CDR1 MNHEY, CDR2 SVGAGI. For the CDR3, the DNA is TGTGCCAGCAGTTACTCCCGGACAGGTTCTAACTATGGCTACACCTTC. Translation gives CASSYSRTGSNYGYTF.

V and J are TRBV4-2 and TRBJ2-2; D uncertain. CDR3 size: 14 residues. The V gene's germline CDR1 is LGHNA and CDR2 YNFKEQ. V was shortened by 5 bases and J by 2 bases, with 9 bases between the two germline ends. CDR3 region: CASSVTSNTGELFF. DNA of the CDR3: TGTGCCAGCAGCGTTACAAGTAACACCGGGGAGCTGTTTTTT.

V is TRBV6-5 and J is TRBJ2-7; tentative D call: TRBD2 (6 bases). Germline V gene sequence: CDR1 MNHEY, CDR2 SVGAGI. This CDR3 spans 15 amino acids. The V and J ends lost 2 bases and 4 bases respectively, with 15 bases between them. In nucleotides, the CDR3 is TGTGCCAGCAGTTACGGTTCGGCGGGGTCGTACGAGCAGTACTTC. It is translated as CASSYGSAGSYEQYF.

This clone has just a few counts. CDR3 loop: CASSRGQVSSYEQYF. Written as DNA, the CDR3 is TGTGCCAGCAGCAGAGGACAGGTCTCCTCCTACGAGCAGTACTTC. The chain links TRBV21-1 to TRBJ2-7; the D call in the table, TRBD1, was not verified against the DNA. TRBV21-1 is a pseudogene segment. The CDR3 has 15 residues.

This sequence joins TRBV7-2 and TRBJ2-7; 15 nucleotides line up with TRBD2. V shed 1 base, J shed 3 bases, and the junction held 4 bases outside the gene matches. This CDR3 spans 17 amino acids. The germline gives CDR1 SGHTA, CDR2 FQGNSA. CDR3: CASSLGGLAGGGYEQYF. The CDR3 bases are TGTGCCAGCAGCTTAGGGGGACTAGCGGGGGGAGGCTACGAGCAGTACTTC. Full variable domain (outside the CDR3, taken from reference TRBV7-2 and TRBJ2-7): GAGVSQSPSNKVTEKGKDVELRCDPISGHTALYWYRQSLGQGLEFLIYFQGNSAPDKSGLPSDRFSAERTGGSVSTLTIQRTQQEDSAVYLCASSLGGLAGGGYEQYFGPGTRLTVT.

V is TRBV4-2 and J is TRBJ1-6; 8 bases are a match to TRBD1. Germline assignment: CDR1 LGHNA and CDR2 YNFKEQ. The CDR3 is made up of 15 amino acids. J gave up 9 bases and V 4 bases, and 8 bases lay outside the gene matches. This chain's CDR3 is CASSPRTGNISPLHF. The CDR3 nucleotides read TGTGCCAGCAGCCCGAGGACAGGGAACATTTCACCCCTCCACTTT.

V is TRBV9 and J is TRBJ1-4; 7 nucleotides line up with TRBD1. Germline assignment: CDR1 SGDLS and CDR2 YYNGEE. The CDR3 runs to 16 residues. The V gene end was trimmed by 3 bases and the J gene end by 6 bases; junction bases not matched to a gene: 11. CDR3 in DNA: TGTGCCAGCAGCGAGGGGGCGGGCATAGAATATGAAAAACTGTTTTTT. Its translation is CASSEGAGIEYEKLFF.

This clone was counted between two and nine times. The chain is built from TRBV7-2 and TRBJ1-1; a possible D gene is TRBD1 (5 bases). V was cut by 4 bases and J by 3 bases, with 18 bases left in between. Germline CDR1 reads SGHTA; CDR2 reads FQGNSA. CDR3 length: 16 amino acids. CDR3 nucleotide sequence: TGTGCCAGCAGCTACGTTGGTTTGGGGCAGGACACTGAAGCTTTCTTT. The encoded protein is CASSYVGLGQDTEAFF. Full variable domain (missing parts from reference TRBV7-2 and TRBJ1-1): GAGVSQSPSNKVTEKGKDVELRCDPISGHTALYWYRQSLGQGLEFLIYFQGNSAPDKSGLPSDRFSAERTGGSVSTLTIQRTQQEDSAVYLCASSYVGLGQDTEAFFGQGTRLTVV.

The genes are TRBV10-3 and TRBJ2-5; D remains ambiguous. Germline-derived CDR1 and CDR2 are ENHRY and SYGVKD. The CDR3 has 14 amino acids. V lost 0 bases to trimming and J lost 2 bases, with 7 bases between them. The CDR3 DNA reads TGTGCCATCAGTGAGTCGAACTCACAAGAGACCCAGTACTTC. Amino acids: CAISESNSQETQYF.

CDR3 sequence: CASSIGGGSYNEQFF. The CDR3 DNA sequence: TGTGCCAGTAGTATCGGGGGGGGCTCCTACAATGAGCAGTTCTTC. The chain is built from TRBV19 and TRBJ2-1; 8 bases are a match to TRBD2. CDR1 and CDR2 from the germline V gene are LNHDA and SQIVND (reference sequence). This CDR3 comprises 15 residues. V shed 3 bases, J shed 0 bases, and the junction held 1 base outside the gene matches.

V gene TRBV7-6 combines with J gene TRBJ1-3; D unclear. V lost 3 bases and J lost 0, with 9 bases in between. Germline loops: CDR1 SGHVS, CDR2 FNYEAQ. This CDR3 region has 15 residues. The CDR3 DNA reads TGTGCCAGCAGCTTTGGGCACGACTCTGGAAACACCATATATTTT. It translates to CASSFGHDSGNTIYF.

V usage is TRBV4-3 and J usage is TRBJ2-1, with TRBD1 matching over 9 bases. CDR3 size: 16 residues. V trimming: 0 bases; J trimming: 7 bases; junction bases outside the gene matches: 7. Looked up from germline, CDR1 is LGHNA and CDR2 is YSLEER. CDR3 DNA sequence: TGCGCCAGCAGCCAAGATTCTGGGACAGGGAAGAATGAGCAGTTCTTC. It yields the protein CASSQDSGTGKNEQFF.

This chain uses TRBV11-2 with TRBJ2-6; 7 bases line up with TRBD1. The germline gives CDR1 SGHAT, CDR2 FQNNGV. CDR3 length equals 18 residues. Losses at the gene ends were 1 base for V and 1 base for J; bases not matched to a gene: 7. The CDR3 is CASSLAEGGGSGANVLTF. As DNA, the CDR3 is TGTGCCAGCAGCTTAGCAGAAGGGGGCGGTTCTGGGGCCAACGTCCTGACTTTC. The full variable domain, rest sourced from reference TRBV11-2 and TRBJ2-6, is EAGVAQSPRYKIIEKRQSVAFWCNPISGHATLYWYQQILGQGPKLLIQFQNNGVVDDSQLPKDRFSAERLKGVDSTLKIQPAKLEDSAVYLCASSLAEGGGSGANVLTFGAGSRLTVL.

The CDR3 sequence is CASISQELTEAFF. The CDR3, as DNA: TGTGCCAGCATCAGTCAGGAATTAACTGAAGCTTTCTTT. The chain combines TRBV6-1 with TRBJ1-1; no clear D. The CDR3 is made up of 13 amino acids. V lost 7 bases to trimming and J lost 5 bases, with 14 bases between them. Looked up from germline, CDR1 is MNHNS and CDR2 is SASEGT.

The rearrangement links TRBV2 to TRBJ2-1; TRBD2 might be the D (6 bases). V lost 7 bases and J 3 bases, leaving 13 bases between the germline ends. CDR1 is SNHLY, CDR2 FYNNEI, per germline. The length of the CDR3 is 14 residues. CDR3: CASMWWGDYNEQFF. The CDR3 nucleotides read TGTGCCAGCATGTGGTGGGGGGACTACAATGAGCAGTTCTTC.

This clone has more than one count but fewer than ten. The chain combines TRBV27 with TRBJ1-5, with 7 bases aligning to TRBD1. The CDR3 covers 15 residues. V was clipped by 3 bases and J by 6 bases; unmatched bases: 8. Germline CDR1 is MNHEY and CDR2 is SMNVEV (reference sequence). The CDR3 is CASSLGQGGSQPQHF. The CDR3 DNA is TGTGCCAGCAGTTTGGGTCAAGGGGGCAGTCAGCCCCAGCATTTT.